These 25 T cell receptor beta chains came from one sample sequenced in a study of blood T cell repertoires in COVID-19 (dated by TCRdb to 2020 to 2022). Library preparation used the immunoSEQ multiplex PCR assay. This is the immuneACCESS table as TCRdb keeps it, with only in-frame sequences that have V and J called. A part of the clones is gone; compared with another copy, unresolved V genes explain less than half, and the rest is unexplained. Here the sample has roughly 150,000 clones; approximately 84% occur a single time. The ten largest clones capture about 5.3% of the sample. Sequences were obtained from PBMCs or T cells enriched from blood (not recorded which). These receptor sequences come from a woman between 40 and 50 years old with acute COVID-19.

CDR3 loop: CASSLGGTQYNEQFF. In nucleotides, the CDR3 is TGCGCCAGCAGCTTGGGTGGGACTCAATACAATGAGCAGTTCTTC. The chain uses TRBV5-1 and TRBJ2-1; tentatively, D is TRBD2 (6 bases). Trimming removed 0 bases from V and 4 bases from J, with 11 bases in between. In germline, CDR1 is SGHRS, CDR2 YFSETQ. This CDR3 contains 15 residues.

This chain connects TRBV6-1 to TRBJ1-1, with TRBD1 identical over 9 bases. V lost 4 bases, J lost 5 bases, and 8 bases stayed unmatched. The CDR3 covers 15 residues. Germline loops: CDR1 MNHNS, CDR2 SASEGT. The CDR3 sequence: CASSAPQGASTEAFF. For the CDR3, the DNA is TGTGCCAGCAGTGCACCACAGGGGGCGAGTACTGAAGCTTTCTTT.

The chain is built from TRBV7-9 and TRBJ2-7, with TRBD2 matching over 7 bases. V dropped 5 bases and J dropped 1; count of bases not matched to a gene: 11. Germline assignment: CDR1 SEHNR and CDR2 FQNEAQ (reference sequence). This CDR3 has 16 residues. CDR3 in amino acids: CASSPSGGLGSYEQYF. Here the CDR3 DNA reads TGTGCCAGCAGCCCATCGGGGGGACTTGGTTCCTACGAGCAGTACTTC. Filled out from reference TRBV7-9 and TRBJ2-7, the complete variable domain reads DTGVSQNPRHKITKRGQNVTFRCDPISEHNRLYWYRQTLGQGPEFLTYFQNEAQLEKSRLLSDRFSAERPKGSFSTLEIQRTEQGDSAMYLCASSPSGGLGSYEQYFGPGTRLTVT.

J is TRBJ2-2 and V is TRBV7-3, with 16 nucleotides matching TRBD2. The V gene's germline CDR1 is SGHTA and CDR2 FQGTGA. Trimming at V came to 3 bases and at J to 4 bases, leaving 8 bases not matched to a gene. CDR3 size: 19 residues. Here the CDR3 reads CASSLGTSGRASPTGELFF. The CDR3 region has the DNA TGTGCCAGCAGCTTGGGGACTAGCGGGAGGGCCTCGCCCACCGGGGAGCTGTTTTTT.

This rearrangement joins TRBV28 to TRBJ1-1, with 8 bases matching TRBD1. J was trimmed by 4 bases and V by 5 bases; bases with no gene match: 3. Per germline, CDR1 MDHEN and CDR2 SYDVKM. The CDR3 loop spans 13 amino acids. The chain's CDR3 is CASSTGGSTEAFF. CDR3 DNA sequence: TGTGCCAGCAGTACAGGGGGAAGCACTGAAGCTTTCTTT.

This chain joins TRBV9 and TRBJ1-3, with D maybe TRBD1 (6 bases). Trimming removed 3 bases at V and 0 bases at J, with 13 bases between. The CDR3 is made up of 16 amino acids. Germline CDR1 reads SGDLS; CDR2 reads YYNGEE. The CDR3: CASSAGDNYSGNTIYF. CDR3 sequence (DNA): TGTGCCAGCAGCGCCGGGGACAACTACTCTGGAAACACCATATATTTT. Based on the CDR3 plus reference TRBV9 and TRBJ1-3, the full variable domain is DSGVTQTPKHLITATGQRVTLRCSPRSGDLSVYWYQQSLDQGLQFLIQYYNGEERAKGNILERFSAQQFPDLHSELNLSSLELGDSALYFCASSAGDNYSGNTIYFGEGSWLTVV.

This chain links TRBV5-1 with TRBJ2-1, with 10 bases that match TRBD2. With V trimmed by 0 bases and J by 8 bases, 14 bases remained unmatched. The CDR3 spans 18 residues. Germline-derived CDR1 and CDR2 are SGHRS and YFSETQ. CDR3 nucleotides: TGCGCCAGCAGCTTGGGGACTAGCGGAGCGAGTAGAATCGATGAGCAGTTCTTC. This gives the protein CASSLGTSGASRIDEQFF.

This chain uses TRBV10-1 with TRBJ2-5, with TRBD1 as a possible D gene (6 bases). CDR1 is WNHNN, CDR2 SYGVQD, per germline (reference sequence). Trimming cost V 7 bases and J 1 base, with 13 bases left between them. CDR3 length equals 14 residues. Here the CDR3 reads CASMRQESQETQYF. CDR3 DNA sequence: TGCGCCAGCATGCGACAGGAATCCCAAGAGACCCAGTACTTC.

V is TRBV10-3 and J is TRBJ1-5; D remains ambiguous. CDR3 length: 16 amino acids. CDR1 is ENHRY and CDR2 is SYGVKD in the germline V gene. With 6 bases removed from V and 3 bases from J, the gap between germline ends came to 18 bases. DNA of the CDR3: TGTGCCATCAGCAGCGGACGGTCCGGTTTCAATCAGCCCCAGCATTTT. Protein product: CAISSGRSGFNQPQHF.

This sequence joins TRBV7-8 and TRBJ2-7, with 11 bases that match TRBD2. The germline V gene has CDR1 SGHVS and CDR2 FQNEAQ. The CDR3 covers 16 residues. V gave up 5 bases and J gave up 3 bases; unmatched junction bases: 9. As DNA, the CDR3 is TGTGCCAGCAGCACCGGGACTAGCGGCGCCGTCTACGAGCAGTACTTC. As protein: CASSTGTSGAVYEQYF. Drawing the rest from reference TRBV7-8 and TRBJ2-7, the complete variable domain is GAGVSQSPRYKVAKRGQDVALRCDPISGHVSLFWYQQALGQGPEFLTYFQNEAQLDKSGLPSDRFFAERPEGSVSTLKIQRTQQEDSAVYLCASSTGTSGAVYEQYFGPGTRLTVT.

This CDR3 reads CASKEGNEQFF. In nucleotides, the CDR3 is TGTGCCAGCAAGGAGGGCAATGAGCAGTTCTTC. The genes are TRBV6-5 and TRBJ2-1; possibly TRBD2 for D (6 bases). Germline V gene sequence: CDR1 MNHEY, CDR2 SVGAGI. The ends were cut back, 7 bases at V and 6 bases at J, with 7 bases in the middle. This CDR3 is built from 11 residues.

This clone was seen a handful of times. The rearrangement joins TRBV6-1 to TRBJ2-3, with D possibly matching TRBD2 (6 bases). The CDR3 spans 17 residues. Germline V CDR1 and CDR2: MNHNS, SASEGT. The germline V and J ends were trimmed by 0 bases and 0 bases, with 13 bases remaining between them. CDR3 protein: CASSEARVGSSTDTQYF. The CDR3 nucleotides are TGTGCCAGCAGTGAAGCGCGAGTCGGGAGCAGCACAGATACGCAGTATTTT.

A single count supports this clone. The V call is TRBV21-1, the J call TRBJ2-1; TRBD2 is the table's D call and was not checked against the DNA. TRBV21-1 is marked as a pseudogene. This CDR3 has 21 amino acids. CDR3 loop: CASSTTYGTSGSTTSYNEQFF. The CDR3 DNA is TGTGCCAGCAGCACAACATACGGGACTAGCGGGAGTACGACGAGCTACAATGAGCAGTTCTTC.

The chain links TRBV9 to TRBJ2-3, with D possibly being TRBD2 (6 bases). Germline CDR1 SGDLS, CDR2 YYNGEE. The V end lost 1 base, the J end lost 5 bases, and 11 bases lay between the germline ends. This CDR3 region has 14 residues. The CDR3 nucleotides read TGTGCCAGCAGCGTATCTGTGGGGGGAGATACGCAGTATTTT. Protein product: CASSVSVGGDTQYF.

The V gene is TRBV4-1, the J gene TRBJ2-7, with TRBD1 matching over 10 bases. CDR3 size: 15 residues. The ends lost 2 bases at V and 3 bases at J; junction bases unmatched: 4. CDR1 and CDR2 (germline): MGHRA, YSYEKL. This CDR3 reads CASSQPTGGIYEQYF. The CDR3 region has the DNA TGCGCCAGCAGCCAACCGACAGGGGGCATCTACGAGCAGTACTTC.

This chain connects TRBV27 to TRBJ1-5; 9 bases align to TRBD1. Germline V gene lookup returns CDR1 MNHEY and CDR2 SMNVEV (reference sequence). This CDR3 is 16 amino acids long. With 5 bases clipped from V and 0 bases from J, the junction kept 5 bases outside the gene matches. The CDR3 nucleotides read TGTGCCAGCAGTCCGGACAGGGGAAATAGCAATCAGCCCCAGCATTTT. This codes for CASSPDRGNSNQPQHF.

This CDR3 reads CSPTPQRESSYEQYV. The CDR3 DNA reads TGCAGCCCCACTCCCCAGCGGGAGAGCTCCTACGAGCAGTACGTC. J is TRBJ2-7 and V is TRBV29-1; 8 positions match TRBD2. The CDR3 length is 15 residues. The V gene's germline CDR1 is SQVTM and CDR2 ANQGSEA. J lost 0 bases, V lost 8 bases, and 12 bases had no gene match.

This sequence joins TRBV11-2 and TRBJ2-7; TRBD2 agrees at 12 bases. The CDR3 has 19 residues. The V and J ends lost 7 bases and 0 bases, in that order; junction bases with no gene match: 16. Germline V gene sequence: CDR1 SGHAT, CDR2 FQNNGV. CDR3 residues: CASTPRRLAGALSSYEQYF. DNA of the CDR3: TGTGCCAGCACCCCCAGGAGACTAGCGGGAGCCCTGAGCTCCTACGAGCAGTACTTC. Drawing the rest from reference TRBV11-2 and TRBJ2-7, the complete variable domain is EAGVAQSPRYKIIEKRQSVAFWCNPISGHATLYWYQQILGQGPKLLIQFQNNGVVDDSQLPKDRFSAERLKGVDSTLKIQPAKLEDSAVYLCASTPRRLAGALSSYEQYFGPGTRLTVT.

The V gene is TRBV15, the J gene TRBJ1-6; a possible D gene is TRBD1 (5 bases). Germline V gene sequence: CDR1 LNHNV, CDR2 YYDKDF (reference sequence). The CDR3 runs to 14 residues. The V and J ends lost 2 bases and 6 bases respectively, with 8 bases between them. The CDR3 DNA reads TGTGCCACCAGCAGACCCCAGGGTAATTCACCCCTCCACTTT. It codes for CATSRPQGNSPLHF.

The chain uses TRBV5-1 and TRBJ1-2; D possibly corresponds to TRBD1 (6 bases). With 4 bases removed from V and 7 bases from J, the gap between germline ends came to 14 bases. Germline values: CDR1 SGHRS, CDR2 YFSETQ. This CDR3 has 13 residues. The CDR3 protein is CASSPRGGPGYTF. The CDR3 nucleotides read TGCGCCAGCAGCCCCAGGGGAGGGCCTGGCTACACCTTC.

The chain has TRBV5-1 and TRBJ2-3; D remains unclear. Germline V gene sequence: CDR1 SGHRS, CDR2 YFSETQ. There are 14 residues in the CDR3. Trimming took off 0 bases at V and 2 bases at J, with 7 bases between the two ends. This CDR3 reads CASSLGLYTDTQYF. DNA of the CDR3: TGCGCCAGCAGCTTGGGGCTTTACACAGATACGCAGTATTTT.

The V gene is TRBV28, the J gene TRBJ2-5, with 10 bases fitting TRBD1. The CDR3 extends over 16 amino acids. The trim removed 8 bases at V and 1 base at J, leaving 10 bases unmatched. CDR1 and CDR2 (germline): MDHEN, SYDVKM. The CDR3 DNA reads as TGTGCCAGCTCCCCTTACCGGGACAGGGGCCAAGAGACCCAGTACTTC. Translated, it gives CASSPYRDRGQETQYF.

CDR3 in amino acids: CASSQEDRGHNYGYTF. CDR3 in DNA: TGCGCCAGCAGCCAAGAGGACAGGGGGCATAACTATGGCTACACCTTC. The V gene is TRBV4-1, the J gene TRBJ1-2, with 11 positions matching TRBD1. J gave up 1 base and V 0 bases, and 1 base lay outside the gene matches. Germline V gives CDR1 MGHRA, CDR2 YSYEKL. The CDR3 extends over 16 amino acids.

The V gene is TRBV19, the J gene TRBJ1-5, with D perhaps TRBD1 (6 bases). The CDR3 has 14 amino acids. The germline CDR1 and CDR2 sequences are LNHDA and SQIVND (reference sequence). V lost 7 bases and J 2 bases, leaving 12 bases between the germline ends. This CDR3 reads CASKWGRGNQPQHF. DNA for the CDR3: TGTGCCAGTAAATGGGGGCGAGGCAATCAGCCCCAGCATTTT.

V usage is TRBV19 and J usage is TRBJ1-3, with 8 nucleotides matching TRBD1. The CDR3 covers 18 residues. Trimming at V came to 3 bases and at J to 0 bases, leaving 10 bases not matched to a gene. Germline V gives CDR1 LNHDA, CDR2 SQIVND (reference sequence). CDR3 region: CASSIYSGTGSSGNTIYF. As DNA, the CDR3 is TGTGCCAGTAGTATTTATTCGGGGACAGGCAGCTCTGGAAACACCATATATTTT.